The clone carrying this T cell receptor (beta chain) was seen more than once but under ten times. Other DNA sequences in the same sample also yield this CDR3. Authors' analysis steps: By means of reference gene primer amplification, nucleated cell counts were estimated. TCRdb's table, derived via immunoSEQ multiplex PCR, lists solely in-frame clones and lacks some. V and J calls and clone size come straight from that table; D and trimming were deduced from the DNA. The data hold some 260,000 clones, with about 90% observed a single time. The source of the sample is a study of blood T cell repertoires in COVID-19. About the study: PBMCs, B-cell-depleted T cells, or T cells were the source of the cDNA or gDNA that made up the material.

Trimming at V came to 7 bases and at J to 4 bases, leaving 6 bases not matched to a gene. CDR3 length equals 12 residues. In germline, CDR1 is SQVTM, CDR2 ANQGSEA. Sequencing was done on a sample of peripheral blood. This receptor was obtained from a man of 80 years or more with acute or convalescent COVID-19. The chain employs TRBV29-1 and TRBJ1-2; TRBD1 agrees at 7 bases. Written as DNA, the CDR3 is TGCAGCGGTGGGACAGTGGGCTATGGCTACACCTTC. Protein: CSGGTVGYGYTF.